This T cell receptor beta chain derives from a study of blood T cell repertoires in COVID-19. Study-level information: Researchers got acute and convalescent COVID-19 samples from the United States, Italy and Spain. PBMCs, B-cell-depleted T cells, or T cells provided the cDNA or gDNA that made up the material.

Trimming took off 1 base at V and 3 bases at J, with 7 bases between the two ends. The CDR3 length is 13 residues. Under the authors' procedure: Estimated nucleated cell counts came from reference gene primer amplification. Method: immunoSEQ multiplex PCR; TCRdb's copy keeps in-frame clones and lacks some. V and J calls plus clone size are reproduced from that table; the DNA served to infer D and trimming. Altogether fewer than 350,000 clones are present, around 89% being singletons, with the ten largest covering about 4.6%. Comments on this clone: Other DNA sequences in this specimen translate into the identical CDR3.

This chain connects TRBV12-3 or TRBV12-4 to TRBJ2-7, with D perhaps matching TRBD1 (5 bases). The sequenced sample consisted of peripheral blood. The sequence was collected from a middle-aged man with acute or convalescent COVID-19. The CDR3 DNA reads TGTGCCAGCAGTTTAGGACAGAACTACGAGCAGTACTTC. Translated, it gives CASSLGQNYEQYF.